These 8 T cell receptor beta chains share one sample of origin, sequenced in a study of cytotoxic CD8 clonotypes in ibrutinib-treated CLL. Clones were sequenced by immunoSEQ multiplex PCR, and TCRdb holds only the in-frame ones, with some missing. This table has tens of thousands of clones, 86% appearing once. Sequencing was performed on PBMCs, taken before ibrutinib treatment. The receptors stem from a human donor with chronic lymphocytic leukemia.

The chain carries TRBV27 and TRBJ2-7; D not resolved. Trimming removed 8 bases at V and 4 bases at J, with 12 bases between. The CDR3 runs 12 residues. The germline CDR1 and CDR2 sequences are MNHEY and SMNVEV (reference sequence). Here the CDR3 reads CASFKIRYEQYF. CDR3 in DNA: TGTGCCAGCTTTAAAATCAGGTACGAGCAGTACTTC.

The chain employs TRBV27 and TRBJ1-4, with 7 bases fitting TRBD1. The CDR3 extends over 14 amino acids. Germline V gene lookup returns CDR1 MNHEY and CDR2 SMNVEV (reference sequence). The V segment lost 6 bases and the J segment 4 bases; nucleotides outside the gene matches: 5. CDR3 sequence: CASRRGQLNEKLFF. DNA of the CDR3: TGTGCCAGCAGGCGGGGACAGCTTAATGAAAAACTGTTTTTT.

V gene TRBV27 combines with J gene TRBJ2-1, with D possibly called TRBD1 or TRBD2 (5 bases each). The V end lost 8 bases, the J end lost 3 bases, and 11 bases lay between the germline ends. Germline V gene lookup returns CDR1 MNHEY and CDR2 SMNVEV (reference sequence). This CDR3 has 13 amino acids. CDR3 DNA: TGTGCCAGCGCACGAGGGGACTACAATGAGCAGTTCTTC. Its protein is CASARGDYNEQFF.

The chain combines TRBV27 with TRBJ2-1, with 9 bases fitting TRBD1. V shed 6 bases and J 4 bases; nucleotides not matched to a gene: 19. This CDR3 region has 19 residues. Germline assignment: CDR1 MNHEY and CDR2 SMNVEV (reference sequence). This chain's CDR3 is CASSQGQGRGTPIYNEQFF. CDR3 sequence (DNA): TGTGCCAGCAGCCAAGGACAGGGGCGCGGCACACCCATTTACAATGAGCAGTTCTTC.

The chain recombines TRBV19 with TRBJ2-7; the D gene is possibly TRBD2 (6 bases). The CDR3 is 16 residues long. Germline CDR1 and CDR2: LNHDA and SQIVND (reference sequence). The ends were cut back, 3 bases at V and 3 bases at J, with 18 bases in the middle. CDR3 loop: CASSMAREKKLYEQYF. The CDR3 DNA reads as TGTGCCAGTAGTATGGCACGGGAGAAGAAACTCTACGAGCAGTACTTC.

The V and J genes are TRBV25-1 and TRBJ2-7, with 7 bases matching TRBD2. From germline, CDR1 is MGHDK and CDR2 SYGVNS. The J segment lost 3 bases and the V segment lost 1 base, leaving 6 bases of the junction unmatched. This CDR3 comprises 15 residues. The CDR3 DNA follows: TGTGCCAGCAGTGAATCTGGTAGGACTAGCTACGAGCAGTACTTC. Its translation is CASSESGRTSYEQYF.

This clone was detected only once. This chain joins TRBV29-1 and TRBJ1-2; 7 bases are a match to TRBD1. Losses at the gene ends were 3 bases for V and 6 bases for J; bases not matched to a gene: 10. The CDR3 spans 14 residues. The germline gives CDR1 SQVTM, CDR2 ANQGSEA. CDR3 DNA sequence: TGCAGCGTTGATACACGGGACAGAATCAATGGCTACACCTTC. Protein: CSVDTRDRINGYTF.

This chain connects TRBV19 to TRBJ1-5; 12 bases line up with TRBD1. CDR1 is LNHDA and CDR2 is SQIVND in the germline V gene (reference sequence). The CDR3 has 16 residues. V trimming: 6 bases; J trimming: 5 bases; junction bases outside the gene matches: 8. CDR3 amino acids: CASSSWDRGRHQPQHF. As DNA, the CDR3 is TGTGCCAGTAGCTCGTGGGACAGGGGGCGCCATCAGCCCCAGCATTTT.